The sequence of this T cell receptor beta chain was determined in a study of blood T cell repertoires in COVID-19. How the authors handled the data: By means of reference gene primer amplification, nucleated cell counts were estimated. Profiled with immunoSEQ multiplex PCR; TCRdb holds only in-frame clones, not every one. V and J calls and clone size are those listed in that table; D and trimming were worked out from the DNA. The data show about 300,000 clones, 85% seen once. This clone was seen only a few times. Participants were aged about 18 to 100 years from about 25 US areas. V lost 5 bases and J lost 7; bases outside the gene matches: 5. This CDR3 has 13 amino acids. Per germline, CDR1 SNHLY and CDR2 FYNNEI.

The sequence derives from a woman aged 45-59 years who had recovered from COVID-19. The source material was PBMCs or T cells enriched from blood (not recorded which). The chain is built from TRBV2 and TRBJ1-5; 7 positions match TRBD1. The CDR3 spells CASSTGVRQPQHF. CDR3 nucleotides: TGTGCCAGCAGTACAGGGGTGAGACAGCCCCAGCATTTT.